A selection of T cell receptor beta chains follows, all from one sample in a study of T cell responses to AZD1222 COVID-19 vaccine. TCRdb's copy holds only in-frame clones and misses some; the assay was immunoSEQ multiplex PCR. In the table there are some 140,000 clones, less than 95% of which are singletons. Sequenced here: peripheral blood, sampled on day 0 of AZD1222 vaccination. All receptors derive from an adult in good health. CDR3s include the opening cysteine and the closing phenylalanine or tryptophan. A D gene is named only where the DNA matches it firmly. Clone size is given for some rows only: seen once, a few or many times, or a class if the clone is expanded.

TRBV11-3	TRBJ2-1	.	.	TGTGCCAGCAGCCCGGGACTCCTTCCTGAGGATGAGCAGTTCTTC	CASSPGLLPEDEQFF
TRBV9	TRBJ2-1	TRBD2	.	TGTGCCAGCAGCGTCGGGGGGGCATACAATGAGCAGTTCTTC	CASSVGGAYNEQFF
TRBV5-5	TRBJ1-5	.	.	TGTGCCAGCAGCTTGAGGGGTAATCAGCCCCAGCATTTT	CASSLRGNQPQHF
TRBV7-9	TRBJ1-2	.	.	TGTGCCAGCAGCTTAGAATTGGGGGGCTACACCTTC	CASSLELGGYTF
TRBV5-1	TRBJ1-2	.	.	TGCGCCAGCAGCTCGTATTATGAAAACTATGGCTACACCTTC	CASSSYYENYGYTF
TRBV15	TRBJ1-4	.	.	TGTGCCACCAGCAGGCGTAGGGTTACGGCTAATGAAAAACTGTTTTTT	CATSRRRVTANEKLFF
TRBV19	TRBJ2-2	.	.	TGTGCCAGTAGTATGGGGAAGTTACCCACCGGGGAGCTGTTTTTT	CASSMGKLPTGELFF
TRBV30	TRBJ1-3	.	once	TGTGCCTGGAGAGGTCTTTCAGCTGGAAACACCATATATTTT	CAWRGLSAGNTIYF
TRBV10-3	TRBJ1-2	.	.	TGTGCCATCAGTGATGGGGATTATGGCTACACCTTC	CAISDGDYGYTF
TRBV7-2	TRBJ1-1	TRBD1	.	TGTGCCAGCAGCAGGGACAGCATAAACACTGAAGCTTTCTTT	CASSRDSINTEAFF
TRBV5-1	TRBJ2-1	.	.	TGCGCCAGCAGCCCTATAAATATACAGGATAGTTATTCCTACAATGAGCAGTTCTTC	CASSPINIQDSYSYNEQFF
TRBV7-3	TRBJ1-6	.	many	TGTGCCAGCAGCCAAGGGGGTGGGTTGGAGTCACCCCTCCACTTT	CASSQGGGLESPLHF
TRBV9	TRBJ2-1	TRBD2	.	TGTGCCAGCAGCCTTCGAGCGGGGGTCAATGAGCAGTTCTTC	CASSLRAGVNEQFF
TRBV24-1	TRBJ2-1	.	.	TGTGCCACCAGTGGCGCCCATGCGGATGAGCAGTTCTTC	CATSGAHADEQFF
TRBV6-1	TRBJ2-5	.	.	TGTGCCAGCAGTGAAGCTGGGGCTTCAAGGTGGGAGACCCAGTACTTC	CASSEAGASRWETQYF
TRBV5-6	TRBJ2-7	.	.	TGTGCCAGCAGCCGAAACTACGAGCAGTACTTC	CASSRNYEQYF
TRBV4-3	TRBJ1-6	TRBD1	.	TGCGCCAGCAGCCAAGTGTCGACAGGGCTTAATTCACCCCTCCACTTT	CASSQVSTGLNSPLHF
TRBV2	TRBJ2-7	.	.	TGTGCCAGCAGTGGCGTAGGCGAGCAGTACTTC	CASSGVGEQYF
TRBV25-1	TRBJ2-3	.	once	TGTGCCAGCAGTGATCGGGGAGATACGCAGTATTTT	CASSDRGDTQYF
TRBV24-1	TRBJ2-1	.	.	TGTGCCACCCTTAGCTCCAAGAGCTCCTACAATGAGCAGTTCTTC	CATLSSKSSYNEQFF
TRBV12-3/TRBV12-4	TRBJ1-3	.	few	TGTGCCAGCAGTCTCCCGTTGGGCACCATATATTTT	CASSLPLGTIYF
TRBV27	TRBJ1-1	TRBD1	.	TGTGCCAGCAGGACAGGGTTAGGTGGCACTGAAGCTTTCTTT	CASRTGLGGTEAFF
TRBV14	TRBJ1-1	.	.	TGTGCCAGCAGCCAAGTTCAACAGGGATGGGTAGGCACTGAAGCTTTCTTT	CASSQVQQGWVGTEAFF
TRBV11-2	TRBJ2-7	TRBD1	.	TGTGCCAGCCGGGACAGGCTCCACGAGCAGTACTTC	CASRDRLHEQYF
TRBV6-5	TRBJ2-3	TRBD2	once	TGTGCCAGCAGTTACAGGCGGGGGGGTACAGATACGCAGTATTTT	CASSYRRGGTDTQYF
TRBV5-1	TRBJ1-4	.	.	TGCGCCAGCAGCTTGGGGCTCAGGCTTGCAACTAATGAAAAACTGTTTTTT	CASSLGLRLATNEKLFF
TRBV6-5	TRBJ2-7	.	.	TGTGCCAGCAGTTACCCCACGGGCGAGCAGTACTTC	CASSYPTGEQYF
TRBV6-1	TRBJ1-3	TRBD1	.	TGTGCCAGCAGTGAACTGACAGGGAACTCTGGAAACACCATATATTTT	CASSELTGNSGNTIYF
TRBV28	TRBJ1-2	TRBD1	.	TGTGCCAGCGGGACAGGGGTCCACTATGGCTACACCTTC	CASGTGVHYGYTF
TRBV19	TRBJ2-2	.	.	TGTGCCAGTACCATACGGGGAAACGCGAACACCGGGGAGCTGTTTTTT	CASTIRGNANTGELFF
TRBV29-1	TRBJ2-3	TRBD2	.	TGCAGCGTTGGGGACCTTACTAGCGGGAGGGCCGATACGCAGTATTTT	CSVGDLTSGRADTQYF
TRBV9	TRBJ1-5	.	.	TGTGCCAGCAGCGTAGGGACCCTTAATCAGCCCCAGCATTTT	CASSVGTLNQPQHF
TRBV5-1	TRBJ2-1	TRBD2	.	TGCGCCAGCAGCCCCCGGGTAGCGGGACTCAACAATGAGCAGTTCTTC	CASSPRVAGLNNEQFF
TRBV21-1	TRBJ1-1	.	.	TGTGCCAGCAGCAAAGCGGGGGGCCTGAACACTGAAGCTTTCTTT	CASSKAGGLNTEAFF
TRBV28	TRBJ1-5	.	once	TGTGCCAGCATCTCCCTGGGGGGGTTTGGCAATCAGCCCCAGCATTTT	CASISLGGFGNQPQHF
TRBV7-2	TRBJ1-3	.	.	TGTGCCAGCAGCCACCTACCGAGGACGGCATCGGACACCATATATTTT	CASSHLPRTASDTIYF
TRBV3-1/TRBV3-2	TRBJ2-7	TRBD2	.	TGTGCCAGCAGCCGCGGGGGGGCCGGAGAGCAGTACTTC	CASSRGGAGEQYF
TRBV12-3/TRBV12-4	TRBJ1-1	.	.	TGTGCCAGCAGTTTGGGGTGGGCCACTGAAGCTTTCTTT	CASSLGWATEAFF
TRBV7-9	TRBJ1-1	.	.	TGTGCCAGCAGCCGAGGGGGGACTGAAGCTTTCTTT	CASSRGGTEAFF
TRBV24-1	TRBJ2-7	.	.	TGTGCCACCAGTGAATCCTCCAGACACTACGAGCAGTACTTC	CATSESSRHYEQYF
TRBV11-2	TRBJ1-4	.	once	TGTGCCAGCAGCTCCAGGGGTTTCGGAAAACTGTTTTTT	CASSSRGFGKLFF
TRBV28	TRBJ2-3	TRBD2	.	TGTGCCAGCAGTTTATTGTACGGGGGGGTCACAGATACGCAGTATTTT	CASSLLYGGVTDTQYF
TRBV28	TRBJ2-7	TRBD2	.	TGTGCCAGCAGTCACGCCGTGGGACTAGCGGGGGGGCGGGTTCAGTACGAGCAGTACTTC	CASSHAVGLAGGRVQYEQYF
TRBV5-1	TRBJ2-3	.	.	TGCGCCAGCAGCCTGTCGGTGGTAGATACGCAGTATTTT	CASSLSVVDTQYF
TRBV5-6	TRBJ2-5	.	once	TGTGCCAGCAGCGGAGGGGAGACCCAGTACTTC	CASSGGETQYF
TRBV9	TRBJ2-3	.	.	TGTGCCAGCAGCGTAGGGTTTGAGTCCACAGATACGCAGTATTTT	CASSVGFESTDTQYF
TRBV5-1	TRBJ2-7	TRBD2	.	TGCGCCAGCAGCCGTGGTGCTAGCGGGAGCTCCTACGAGCAGTACTTC	CASSRGASGSSYEQYF
TRBV12-5	TRBJ2-7	TRBD2	.	TGTGCTAGTGGTTTGCCCTTAGCGGGATTTGTGTACTTC	CASGLPLAGFVYF
TRBV5-6	TRBJ2-1	TRBD2	.	TGTGCCAGCACCCTGCCGGGGGGATCCTACAATGAGCAGTTCTTC	CASTLPGGSYNEQFF
TRBV10-1	TRBJ1-1	.	.	TGCGCCAGCAGTGTTCGTTTGGATTCTGAAGCTTTCTTT	CASSVRLDSEAFF
TRBV11-2	TRBJ2-5	.	.	TGTGCCAGCAGCTTATTCGAGACCCAGTACTTC	CASSLFETQYF
TRBV18	TRBJ1-3	.	once	TGTGCCAGCTCACCACCCTCAGCCGACACCATATATTTT	CASSPPSADTIYF
TRBV7-2	TRBJ2-5	.	.	TGTGCCAGCGGTCTTTGGGAGACCCAGTACTTC	CASGLWETQYF